A selection of T cell receptor beta chains follows, all from one sample in a study of OX40 agonist ivuxolimab in advanced cancers. Clones were read by immunoSEQ multiplex PCR, and TCRdb kept only the in-frame ones, dropping some. This table holds approximately 92,000 clones, around 94% found once. The material was CD4+ or CD8+ T cells sorted from blood, obtained in a trial of the OX40 agonist ivuxolimab. These receptors all stem from an adult with an advanced solid tumor such as melanoma, head and neck, liver or kidney cancer. The CDR3 runs from the conserved cysteine through the conserved F or W. The D gene is left open where the match is weak. Not all rows give a size; the values are once, few, many and, for expanded clones, a class.

CDR3 DNA: TGTGCCAGCAGTGACTCTAGACAGCACAATTCACCCCTCCACTTT
CDR3 protein: CASSDSRQHNSPLHF
V gene: TRBV6-4
D gene: -
clone size: -
J gene: TRBJ1-6

CDR3 DNA: TGTGCCTGGAGTCGGGGACTAGCGGGAGACTGGGATGAGCAGTTCTTC
CDR3 protein: CAWSRGLAGDWDEQFF
V gene: TRBV30
D gene: TRBD2
clone size: -
J gene: TRBJ2-1

CDR3 DNA: TGTGCCAGCAGCTTAGCCCAGGGAGCAACTAATGAAAAACTGTTTTTT
CDR3 protein: CASSLAQGATNEKLFF
V gene: TRBV7-2
D gene: -
clone size: -
J gene: TRBJ1-4

CDR3 DNA: TGTGCCAGCAGTTATGACAGTTGGGCTTCACCCCTCCACTTT
CDR3 protein: CASSYDSWASPLHF
V gene: TRBV6-5
D gene: -
clone size: -
J gene: TRBJ1-6

CDR3 DNA: TGCGCCAGCAATGGGGGGTTGGGTGAGCAGTTCTTC
CDR3 protein: CASNGGLGEQFF
V gene: TRBV4-3
D gene: -
clone size: -
J gene: TRBJ2-1

CDR3 DNA: TGTGCCAGCAGCCAGGATGGGGTTAGCAATCAGCCCCAGCATTTT
CDR3 protein: CASSQDGVSNQPQHF
V gene: TRBV7-8
D gene: -
clone size: -
J gene: TRBJ1-5

CDR3 DNA: TGTGCCAGCAGCTCCTTGCCGGCCCTAGAAGCTTTCTTT
CDR3 protein: CASSSLPALEAFF
V gene: TRBV7-2
D gene: -
clone size: -
J gene: TRBJ1-1

CDR3 DNA: TGTGCCAGCAGAGCCAGGGTACCTAACTATGGCTACACCTTC
CDR3 protein: CASRARVPNYGYTF
V gene: TRBV6-6
D gene: -
clone size: once
J gene: TRBJ1-2

CDR3 DNA: TGCAGCGTTGGGTGGTGGGGCTACGAGCAGTACTTC
CDR3 protein: CSVGWWGYEQYF
V gene: TRBV29-1
D gene: -
clone size: -
J gene: TRBJ2-7

CDR3 DNA: TGTGCCAGCACCACGGGACCCCGAAAGAACACTGAAGCTTTCTTT
CDR3 protein: CASTTGPRKNTEAFF
V gene: TRBV5-6
D gene: -
clone size: -
J gene: TRBJ1-1

CDR3 DNA: TGTGCCACCAGCAGAGAAGGTTTGGCGGGACGCACAGATACGCAGTATTTT
CDR3 protein: CATSREGLAGRTDTQYF
V gene: TRBV15
D gene: -
clone size: -
J gene: TRBJ2-3

CDR3 DNA: TGTGCCAGCAGCTTGGAGGCAGGGGTTGTGGGCACAGATACGCAGTATTTT
CDR3 protein: CASSLEAGVVGTDTQYF
V gene: TRBV5-6
D gene: -
clone size: -
J gene: TRBJ2-3

CDR3 DNA: TGCGCCAGCAGCCAAGATGGGTCGGAGGAAAAACTGTTTTTT
CDR3 protein: CASSQDGSEEKLFF
V gene: TRBV4-3
D gene: -
clone size: -
J gene: TRBJ1-4

CDR3 DNA: TGTGCCAGCAGGCGGGCGCGGGGCCTTGACACTGAAGCTTTCTTT
CDR3 protein: CASRRARGLDTEAFF
V gene: TRBV5-4
D gene: -
clone size: -
J gene: TRBJ1-1

CDR3 DNA: TGTGCCAGCAATACGGACGGTCCCCTAGGTGGCTACACCTTC
CDR3 protein: CASNTDGPLGGYTF
V gene: TRBV28
D gene: -
clone size: -
J gene: TRBJ1-2

CDR3 DNA: TGTGCCAGCAGCCCAAGGACCGTTAAGGGCACTGAAGCTTTCTTT
CDR3 protein: CASSPRTVKGTEAFF
V gene: TRBV7-8
D gene: -
clone size: -
J gene: TRBJ1-1

CDR3 DNA: TGTGCCAGCAGCCCCCGACAGGGAAAGGGCTATGGCTACACCTTC
CDR3 protein: CASSPRQGKGYGYTF
V gene: TRBV6-5
D gene: TRBD1
clone size: -
J gene: TRBJ1-2

CDR3 DNA: TGTGCCAGCAGCGTAGGGGGGAGTGGACTTAACTATGGCTACACCTTC
CDR3 protein: CASSVGGSGLNYGYTF
V gene: TRBV9
D gene: -
clone size: -
J gene: TRBJ1-2

CDR3 DNA: TGTGCCAGCAGCTTAGCAGGGTATGGCTACACCTTC
CDR3 protein: CASSLAGYGYTF
V gene: TRBV11-2
D gene: -
clone size: -
J gene: TRBJ1-2

CDR3 DNA: TGTGCCACCAAGGGGACAGACCGGGGTCAGCCCCAGCATTTT
CDR3 protein: CATKGTDRGQPQHF
V gene: TRBV2
D gene: TRBD1
clone size: -
J gene: TRBJ1-5

CDR3 DNA: TGTGCCATCAGTCGACACACCGGGACAGGGGGTAGAGGTGAGCAGTTCTTC
CDR3 protein: CAISRHTGTGGRGEQFF
V gene: TRBV10-3
D gene: TRBD1
clone size: -
J gene: TRBJ2-1

CDR3 DNA: TGTGCCAGCAGCTTACAAGGGACTAGCGGGAATGGTGAGCAGTTCTTC
CDR3 protein: CASSLQGTSGNGEQFF
V gene: TRBV7-6
D gene: TRBD2
clone size: -
J gene: TRBJ2-1

CDR3 DNA: TGTGCCAGCAGCTTAGGGGGACGGTCTTACGAGCAGTACTTC
CDR3 protein: CASSLGGRSYEQYF
V gene: TRBV7-6
D gene: -
clone size: -
J gene: TRBJ2-7

CDR3 DNA: TGTGCCAGTAGTATAGGAAGCGGGAGGTTCCCCTACAATGAGCAGTTCTTC
CDR3 protein: CASSIGSGRFPYNEQFF
V gene: TRBV19
D gene: TRBD2
clone size: -
J gene: TRBJ2-1

CDR3 DNA: TGTGCCAGCAGACCCGGACTAGCGGGGGGCCAAGAGACCCAGTACTTC
CDR3 protein: CASRPGLAGGQETQYF
V gene: TRBV2
D gene: TRBD2
clone size: once
J gene: TRBJ2-5

CDR3 DNA: TGTGCCAGCAGTTACAACACTGGGAACACTGAAGCTTTCTTT
CDR3 protein: CASSYNTGNTEAFF
V gene: TRBV6-5
D gene: -
clone size: -
J gene: TRBJ1-1

CDR3 DNA: TGTGCCAGCTCACCGGGGGGACAGCACAACTATGGCTACACCTTC
CDR3 protein: CASSPGGQHNYGYTF
V gene: TRBV18
D gene: TRBD1
clone size: -
J gene: TRBJ1-2

CDR3 DNA: TGTGCCTCCGGGACGGGCAACACAGATACGCAGTATTTT
CDR3 protein: CASGTGNTDTQYF
V gene: TRBV30
D gene: -
clone size: -
J gene: TRBJ2-3

CDR3 DNA: TGTGCCAGCAGTGAAGTAGGACAGGGCCCTTACGAGCAGTACTTC
CDR3 protein: CASSEVGQGPYEQYF
V gene: TRBV6-1
D gene: TRBD1
clone size: -
J gene: TRBJ2-7

CDR3 DNA: TGTGCCAGCAGCCGGGACAGGGGCACCTATGGCTACACCTTC
CDR3 protein: CASSRDRGTYGYTF
V gene: TRBV7-3
D gene: TRBD1
clone size: -
J gene: TRBJ1-2

CDR3 DNA: TGCGCCACCCGAGACAGAGTAAACAATGAGCAGTTCTTC
CDR3 protein: CATRDRVNNEQFF
V gene: TRBV4-1
D gene: -
clone size: -
J gene: TRBJ2-1

CDR3 DNA: TGTGCCAGCAGCCGAGGGACACCCGCCAAAAACATTCAGTACTTC
CDR3 protein: CASSRGTPAKNIQYF
V gene: TRBV11-1
D gene: -
clone size: once
J gene: TRBJ2-4

CDR3 DNA: TGTGCCAGCAGTTTATTGGGTCAAAACACTGAAGCTTTCTTT
CDR3 protein: CASSLLGQNTEAFF
V gene: TRBV28
D gene: -
clone size: -
J gene: TRBJ1-1